The T cell receptor beta chain under discussion was sequenced for a study of T cells in Graves' hyperthyroidism and ophthalmopathy. About the study: Before treatment of any kind, peripheral blood was taken at initial diagnosis.

RNA transcripts yielded amplified TCR beta CDR3 regions. HTBI primers were employed in a first-round RT-PCR of the TCR CDR3. TCRdb independently ran MiXCR on the multiplex PCR reads; one entry per CDR3 protein. The data hold 310,000 or so distinct CDR3 sequences, with more than 15% observed a single time. Study-wide findings and caveats: Appearing also in blood were most of the thyroid clonotypes expanded above 0.001.

The V gene's germline CDR1 is KGHDR and CDR2 SFDVKD. V lost 4 bases and J lost 0, with 10 bases in between. The CDR3 has 15 residues. At least ten counts were recorded for this clonotype. Its specificity is unknown. The receptor was derived from a woman in her sixties with Graves' ophthalmopathy. The chain joins TRBV24-1 to TRBJ2-3, with D possibly being TRBD2 (6 bases). The sample was blood. The CDR3 DNA follows: TGTGCCACCAGTGACACCGGGACTAGCACAGATACGCAGTATTTT. This codes for CATSDTGTSTDTQYF.